This T cell receptor (beta chain) was sequenced during a study of OX40 agonist ivuxolimab in advanced cancers. Across the whole study: Ivuxolimab, which is an agonistic anti-OX40 (CD134) antibody, was administered to the patients.

The germline V gene has CDR1 KGHSH and CDR2 LQKENI. The CDR3 spans 11 residues. V was pared by 5 bases and J by 5 bases, with 6 bases between. The study's findings and limits: In general, CD8+ T cells held more expanded clones than CD4+ did, on average.

This table comes from immunoSEQ multiplex PCR, and its TCRdb copy is limited to in-frame clones, with some not included. The profile covers 53,000 or so clones, with 70% to 90% appearing a single time and about 1.5% taken by the ten largest. A word on this clone: Antigen unknown.

This sequence originates from an adult with an advanced solid tumor such as melanoma, head and neck, liver or kidney cancer. The rearrangement uses TRBV18 and TRBJ2-5; D is uncertain. The sequencing here drew on CD4+ or CD8+ T cells sorted from blood, taken in a trial of the OX40 agonist ivuxolimab. The CDR3 is CASSATETQYF. In nucleotides, the CDR3 is TGTGCCAGCTCAGCCACGGAGACCCAGTACTTC.